The 14 T cell receptor beta chains below were found in one sample sequenced in a study of shared clonotypes between healthy human individuals. The data were produced by immunoSEQ multiplex PCR, yet TCRdb's version contains in-frame clones alone and is incomplete. Among about 1.1 million clones listed, roughly 80% were seen once. The sequenced sample was memory CD4+ T cells from PBMCs. The subset is: CD45RA-negative fraction. The receptors come from a man aged 18 to 35 in good health. Some clones in this sample may be carry-over from other donors' samples.

The rearrangement joins TRBV27 to TRBJ2-7; 8 nucleotides agree with TRBD1. CDR1 is MNHEY, CDR2 SMNVEV, per germline (reference sequence). J gave up 5 bases and V 8 bases, and 8 bases lay outside the gene matches. This CDR3 is 13 amino acids long. The CDR3 DNA follows: TGTGCCAGCGGTTCCGACAGGGGCGACGAGCAGTACTTC. It specifies CASGSDRGDEQYF.

As for this clone: The sample contains more than one DNA sequence encoding this CDR3. The rearrangement links TRBV2 to TRBJ2-5; D remains ambiguous. The length of the CDR3 is 11 residues. Trimming cost V 8 bases and J 2 bases, with 6 bases left between them. Germline values: CDR1 SNHLY, CDR2 FYNNEI. In nucleotides, the CDR3 is TGTGCCAGCGGGAAACAAGAGACCCAGTACTTC. It encodes CASGKQETQYF.

This rearrangement joins TRBV14 to TRBJ2-7; 7 nucleotides align to TRBD1. In germline, CDR1 is SGHDN, CDR2 FVKESK. V lost 4 bases to trimming and J lost 3 bases; unmatched junction nucleotides: 9. This CDR3 contains 15 residues. DNA for the CDR3: TGTGCCAGCAGCCCCCTTGGGACAGCTGACTACGAGCAGTACTTC. Its protein is CASSPLGTADYEQYF.

This chain uses TRBV7-2 with TRBJ1-2; the D is unclear. The CDR3 extends over 15 amino acids. Germline V gives CDR1 SGHTA, CDR2 FQGNSA. Trimming stripped 5 bases from V and 5 bases from J, with 18 bases between. CDR3 nucleotide sequence: TGTGCCAGCAGCCAAAAGCCAGGACTCCCGTATGGCTACACCTTC. This gives the protein CASSQKPGLPYGYTF.

The V gene is TRBV30, the J gene TRBJ1-2; D gene unclear. V lost 4 bases to trimming and J lost 7 bases, with 16 bases between them. Germline loops: CDR1 GTSNPN, CDR2 SVGIG (reference sequence). CDR3 length equals 13 residues. CDR3 sequence reads: CAWKLVRSGGYTF. The DNA for the CDR3 is TGTGCCTGGAAGTTAGTCAGGTCAGGTGGCTACACCTTC. Combining the CDR3 with reference TRBV30 and TRBJ1-2 gives the whole variable domain SQTIHQWPATLVQPVGSPLSLECTVEGTSNPNLYWYRQAAGRGLQLLFYSVGIGQISSEVPQNLSASRPQDRQFILSSKKLLLSDSGFYLCAWKLVRSGGYTFGSGTRLTVV.

This chain uses TRBV7-9 with TRBJ2-3; TRBD2 might be the D (6 bases). Germline V gene lookup returns CDR1 SEHNR and CDR2 FQNEAQ (reference sequence). This CDR3 region has 18 residues. V lost 2 bases and J lost 0, with 18 bases in between. This CDR3 reads CASSLRGTSIWSTDTQYF. Written as DNA, the CDR3 is TGTGCCAGCAGCTTAAGAGGGACTTCGATTTGGAGCACAGATACGCAGTATTTT.

This clone occurred once. The J gene is TRBJ2-6, the V gene TRBV9; D is undetermined. CDR3 length: 14 residues. The germline V gene has CDR1 SGDLS and CDR2 YYNGEE. The ends were cut back, 1 base at V and 4 bases at J, with 6 bases in the middle. Written as DNA, the CDR3 is TGTGCCAGCAGCGTACAGGTCGGGGCCAACGTCCTGACTTTC. It codes for CASSVQVGANVLTF.

V is TRBV2 and J is TRBJ2-5; D gene uncertain. The CDR3 is 14 amino acids. CDR1 is SNHLY, CDR2 FYNNEI, per germline. Between the trimmed V and J ends, which lost 3 bases and 5 bases, there was a span of 13 bases. The CDR3 protein is CASSDQLPRETQYF. Here the CDR3 DNA reads TGTGCCAGCAGTGATCAACTACCCCGGGAGACCCAGTACTTC.

The chain is built from TRBV7-2 and TRBJ1-2; D unclear. Germline V lookup: CDR1 SGHTA, CDR2 FQGNSA. V lost 5 bases and J lost 2, with 12 bases in between. This CDR3 is built from 14 residues. The DNA of the CDR3 is TGTGCCAGCAGCCTTGGTACGGAGAACTATGGCTACACCTTC. As protein: CASSLGTENYGYTF.

The rearrangement links TRBV7-2 to TRBJ2-7, with D uncertain. The CDR3 runs to 12 residues. V shed 5 bases and J shed 0 bases, with 5 bases lying between them. Germline CDR1 is SGHTA and CDR2 is FQGNSA. CDR3 DNA sequence: TGTGCCAGCAGCGTCAGCTCCTACGAGCAGTACTTC. Its protein product is CASSVSSYEQYF.

This clone was seen at least ten times. The rearrangement links TRBV27 to TRBJ2-7; D possibly corresponds to TRBD1 (5 bases). The CDR3 sequence is 15 residues long. Germline loops: CDR1 MNHEY, CDR2 SMNVEV (reference sequence). V was cut by 5 bases and J by 3 bases, with 17 bases left in between. CDR3 nucleotides: TGTGCCAGCAGTATCCTTCCGGACATGTACTACGAGCAGTACTTC. Translating it yields CASSILPDMYYEQYF.

This chain joins TRBV7-9 and TRBJ1-1; D perhaps matches TRBD1 (5 bases). CDR3 size: 17 residues. CDR1 and CDR2 (germline): SEHNR, FQNEAQ (reference sequence). V was trimmed by 1 base and J by 0 bases, leaving 15 bases between them. The CDR3 DNA sequence: TGTGCCAGCAGCTTAGTCCGTGGGACGGCAATGAACACTGAAGCTTTCTTT. Encoded protein: CASSLVRGTAMNTEAFF.

This rearrangement joins TRBV28 to TRBJ2-3; TRBD2 matches at 13 bases. Looked up from germline, CDR1 is MDHEN and CDR2 is SYDVKM. The CDR3 loop spans 15 amino acids. J gave up 4 bases and V 2 bases, and 0 bases lay outside the gene matches. For the CDR3, the DNA is TGTGCCAGCAGTTTAGGACTAGCGGGAGCAGATACGCAGTATTTT. It encodes CASSLGLAGADTQYF. The full variable domain, completed using reference TRBV28 and TRBJ2-3, is DVKVTQSSRYLVKRTGEKVFLECVQDMDHENMFWYRQDPGLGLRLIYFSYDVKMKEKGDIPEGYSVSREKKERFSLILESASTNQTSMYLCASSLGLAGADTQYFGPGTRLTVL.

The CDR3 DNA reads TGTGCCAGCAGTAGGGACGGTTCCTACGAGCAGTACTTC. It specifies CASSRDGSYEQYF. The chain recombines TRBV6-4 with TRBJ2-7; the D call may be TRBD1 or TRBD2 (5 bases each). In germline, CDR1 is MRHNA, CDR2 SNTAGT. The CDR3 length is 13 residues. Trimming removed 5 bases at V and 1 base at J, with 9 bases between.